This T cell receptor beta chain comes out of a study of T cells after yellow fever vaccination. The V gene's germline CDR1 is SGHTA and CDR2 FQGTGA. The CDR3 is 17 residues long. V shed 2 bases and J shed 2 bases, with 17 bases lying between them. This clonotype was observed a few times. Antigen unknown. Researchers made TCR cDNA using 5'RACE template switching, and this step added a universal primer site and UMIs. TCRdb passed the 5' RACE reads through MiXCR, listing each CDR3 protein once. The repertoire holds around 310,000 distinct CDR3 sequences, with 3.5% to 5% as singletons. Findings of the study overall: In FACS-sorted repertoires, abundant clonotypes from the bulk population could appear as contaminants. Overlap between CD4 and CD8 compartments was detected for a small share of clonotypes. The secondary response was weaker but peaked faster, day 5 versus 15.

This receptor was taken from a man aged 18 to 30 who received the YFV17D yellow fever vaccine. Sample: PBMCs, taken 15 days after the yellow fever booster vaccination. The rearrangement joins TRBV7-3 to TRBJ2-3; D assignment may be TRBD1 or TRBD2 (6 bases each). In nucleotides, the CDR3 is TGTGCCAGCAGCTTAGGGGGGCTGCGACTAGTCACAGATACGCAGTATTTT. This sequence encodes CASSLGGLRLVTDTQYF.